The sequence of this TCR beta chain was determined in a study of spatial heterogeneity in lung cancer. Study-level background: Follow-up PBMC specimens underwent sequencing when available; their median timing was roughly two years after resection.

TCRdb reanalysed the 5' RACE reads using MiXCR and keeps one entry per CDR3 protein. This sample carries around 120,000 distinct CDR3 sequences, 12% of them seen once, and the ten largest clones take around 17%. This clonotype has just a few counts. Time point: blood at routine non-recurrence follow-up after resection. Unsorted tumor, nontumor lung tissue or cryopreserved PBMC supplied the whole RNA. Germline lookup yields CDR1 SGDLS and CDR2 YYNGEE. The CDR3 loop spans 15 amino acids. The junction had 9 bases not matched to a gene; V was cut back by 5 bases and J by 6 bases. This receptor was identified in a male donor with early-stage non-small cell lung cancer. The sequencing here drew on PBMCs, taken at follow-up. The rearrangement links TRBV9 to TRBJ2-3; 10 bases line up with TRBD1. The DNA of the CDR3 is TGTGCCAGCAGAAAAGCCGGGACAGGGGCCGATACGCAGTATTTT. It translates to CASRKAGTGADTQYF.